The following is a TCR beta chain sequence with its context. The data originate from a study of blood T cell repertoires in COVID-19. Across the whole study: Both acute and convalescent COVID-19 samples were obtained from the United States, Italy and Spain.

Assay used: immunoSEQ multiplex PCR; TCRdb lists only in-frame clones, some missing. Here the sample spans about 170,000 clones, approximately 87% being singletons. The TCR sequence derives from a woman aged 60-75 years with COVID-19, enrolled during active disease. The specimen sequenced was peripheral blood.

This CDR3 reads CASSLSGREGNTIYF. CDR3 sequence (DNA): TGTGCCAGCAGTTTATCAGGCAGGGAAGGAAACACCATATATTTT. The chain has TRBV27 and TRBJ1-3; a weak D match, TRBD1 (5 bases). There are 15 residues in the CDR3. CDR1 is MNHEY and CDR2 is SMNVEV in the germline V gene (reference sequence). V was trimmed by 0 bases and J by 4 bases, leaving 10 bases between them.